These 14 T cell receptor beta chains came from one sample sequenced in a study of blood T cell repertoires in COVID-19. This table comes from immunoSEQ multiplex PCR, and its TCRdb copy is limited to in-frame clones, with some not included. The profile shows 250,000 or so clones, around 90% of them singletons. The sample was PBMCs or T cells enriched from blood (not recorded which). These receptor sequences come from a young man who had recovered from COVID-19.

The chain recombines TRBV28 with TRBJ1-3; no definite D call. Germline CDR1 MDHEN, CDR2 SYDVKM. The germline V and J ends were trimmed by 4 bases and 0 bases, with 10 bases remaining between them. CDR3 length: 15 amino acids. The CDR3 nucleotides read TGTGCCAGCAGTTCAGGAGGAAGCTCTGGAAACACCATATATTTT. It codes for CASSSGGSSGNTIYF. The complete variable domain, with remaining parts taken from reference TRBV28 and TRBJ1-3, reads DVKVTQSSRYLVKRTGEKVFLECVQDMDHENMFWYRQDPGLGLRLIYFSYDVKMKEKGDIPEGYSVSREKKERFSLILESASTNQTSMYLCASSSGGSSGNTIYFGEGSWLTVV.

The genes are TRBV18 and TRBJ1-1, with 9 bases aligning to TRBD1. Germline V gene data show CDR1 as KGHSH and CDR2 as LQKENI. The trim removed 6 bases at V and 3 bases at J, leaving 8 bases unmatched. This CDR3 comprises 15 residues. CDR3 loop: CASSSGTGIDTEAFF. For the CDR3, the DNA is TGTGCCAGCTCTTCCGGGACAGGGATCGACACTGAAGCTTTCTTT.

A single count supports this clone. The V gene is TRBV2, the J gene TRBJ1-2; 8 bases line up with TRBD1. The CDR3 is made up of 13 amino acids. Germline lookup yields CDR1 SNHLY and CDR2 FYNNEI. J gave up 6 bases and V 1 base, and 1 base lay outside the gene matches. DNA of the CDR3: TGTGCCAGCAGTGAAGAACAGGGGGATGGCTACACCTTC. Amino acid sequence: CASSEEQGDGYTF.

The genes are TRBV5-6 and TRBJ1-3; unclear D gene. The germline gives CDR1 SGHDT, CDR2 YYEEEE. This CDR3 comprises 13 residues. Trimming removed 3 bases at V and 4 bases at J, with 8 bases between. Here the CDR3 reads CASSWEFGNTIYF. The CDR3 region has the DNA TGTGCCAGCAGCTGGGAGTTCGGAAACACCATATATTTT.

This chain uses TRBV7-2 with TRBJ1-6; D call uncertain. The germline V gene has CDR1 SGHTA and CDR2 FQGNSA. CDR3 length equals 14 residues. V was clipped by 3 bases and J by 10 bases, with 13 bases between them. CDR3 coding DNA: TGTGCCAGCAGCTTCCCCCGGCCGCGGTCACCCCTCCACTTT. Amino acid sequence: CASSFPRPRSPLHF. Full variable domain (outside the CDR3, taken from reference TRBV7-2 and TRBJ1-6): GAGVSQSPSNKVTEKGKDVELRCDPISGHTALYWYRQSLGQGLEFLIYFQGNSAPDKSGLPSDRFSAERTGGSVSTLTIQRTQQEDSAVYLCASSFPRPRSPLHFGNGTRLTVT.

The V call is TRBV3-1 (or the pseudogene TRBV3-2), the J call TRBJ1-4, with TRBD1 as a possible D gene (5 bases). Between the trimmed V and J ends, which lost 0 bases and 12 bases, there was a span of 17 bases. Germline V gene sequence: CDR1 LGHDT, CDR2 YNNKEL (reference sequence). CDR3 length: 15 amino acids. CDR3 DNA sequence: TGTGCCAGCAGCCAAGATAGGGGCAGGACCGTTCAACTGTTTTTT. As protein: CASSQDRGRTVQLFF.

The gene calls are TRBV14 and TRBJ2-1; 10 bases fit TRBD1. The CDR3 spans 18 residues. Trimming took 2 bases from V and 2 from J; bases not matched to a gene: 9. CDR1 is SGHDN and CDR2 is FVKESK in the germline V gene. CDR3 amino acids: CASSQPIVGQGAYNEQFF. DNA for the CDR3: TGTGCCAGCAGCCAACCGATTGTTGGACAGGGGGCCTACAATGAGCAGTTCTTC.

CDR3 DNA sequence: TGTGCCAGCGGGGCTAGCGGGAGAAGAGATGAGCAGTTCTTC. Encoded protein: CASGASGRRDEQFF. The chain employs TRBV28 and TRBJ2-1; TRBD2 agrees at 10 bases. The CDR3 is made up of 14 amino acids. Germline assignment: CDR1 MDHEN and CDR2 SYDVKM. V dropped 8 bases and J dropped 8; count of bases not matched to a gene: 9.

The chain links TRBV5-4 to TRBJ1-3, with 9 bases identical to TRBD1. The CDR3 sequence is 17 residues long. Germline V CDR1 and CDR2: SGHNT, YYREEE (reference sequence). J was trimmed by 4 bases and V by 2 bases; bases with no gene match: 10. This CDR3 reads CASSFGAGTGSGNTIYF. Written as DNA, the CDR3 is TGTGCCAGCAGCTTCGGGGCCGGGACAGGGTCCGGAAACACCATATATTTT.

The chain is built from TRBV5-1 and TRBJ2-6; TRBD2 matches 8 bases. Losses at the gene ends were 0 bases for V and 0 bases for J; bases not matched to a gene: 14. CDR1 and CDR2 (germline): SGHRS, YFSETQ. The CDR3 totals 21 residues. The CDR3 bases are TGCGCCAGCAGCTTGGTGCCTCTTAAGGCGGGGGGAAACTCTGGGGCCAACGTCCTGACTTTC. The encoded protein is CASSLVPLKAGGNSGANVLTF. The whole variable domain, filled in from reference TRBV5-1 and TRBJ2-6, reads KAGVTQTPRYLIKTRGQQVTLSCSPISGHRSVSWYQQTPGQGLQFLFEYFSETQRNKGNFPGRFSGRQFSNSRSEMNVSTLELGDSALYLCASSLVPLKAGGNSGANVLTFGAGSRLTVL.

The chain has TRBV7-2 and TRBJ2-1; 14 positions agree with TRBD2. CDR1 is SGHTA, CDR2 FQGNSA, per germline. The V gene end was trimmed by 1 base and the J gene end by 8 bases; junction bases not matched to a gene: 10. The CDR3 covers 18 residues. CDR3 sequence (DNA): TGTGCCAGCAGCTTAGACGGACTAGCGGGAGGAGGAGAAGATGAGCAGTTCTTC. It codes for CASSLDGLAGGGEDEQFF.

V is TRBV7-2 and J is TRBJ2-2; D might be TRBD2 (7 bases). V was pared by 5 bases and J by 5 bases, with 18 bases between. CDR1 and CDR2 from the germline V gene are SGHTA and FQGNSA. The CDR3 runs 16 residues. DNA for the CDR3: TGTGCCAGCAGCCCCGGGGGAGGGGGACGGACCGGGGAGCTGTTTTTT. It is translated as CASSPGGGGRTGELFF.

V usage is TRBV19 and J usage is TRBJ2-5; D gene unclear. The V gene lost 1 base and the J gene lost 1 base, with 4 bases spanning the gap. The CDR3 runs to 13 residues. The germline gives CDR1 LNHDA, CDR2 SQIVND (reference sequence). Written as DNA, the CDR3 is TGTGCCAGTAGTATAGCAGGCCAAGAGACCCAGTACTTC. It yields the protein CASSIAGQETQYF.

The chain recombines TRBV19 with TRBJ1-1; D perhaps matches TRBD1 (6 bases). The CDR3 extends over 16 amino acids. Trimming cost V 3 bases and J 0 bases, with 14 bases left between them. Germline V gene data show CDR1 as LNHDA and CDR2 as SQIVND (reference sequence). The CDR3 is CASSISIRDMNTEAFF. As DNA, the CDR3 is TGTGCCAGTAGTATTAGCATACGGGACATGAACACTGAAGCTTTCTTT. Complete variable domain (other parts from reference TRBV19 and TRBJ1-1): DGGITQSPKYLFRKEGQNVTLSCEQNLNHDAMYWYRQDPGQGLRLIYYSQIVNDFQKGDIAEGYSVSREKKESFPLTVTSAQKNPTAFYLCASSISIRDMNTEAFFGQGTRLTVV.